Below, 26 T cell receptor beta chains from the same sample are listed, as sequenced in a study of human T cells and chemical hapten exposure. In TCRdb, the RACE reads were re-called with MiXCR into one record per CDR3 protein. The sample holds some 38,000 distinct CDR3 sequences, roughly 7.2% seen once. Time point indicated: pre-sensitization, week 0. Sample treatment: therapeutic diphenylcyclopropenone sensitization with weekly scalp DPC. Specimen: whole blood, collected in connection with sensitization to the hapten diphenylcyclopropenone (DPC). These receptors were taken from a woman in her fifties or sixties with alopecia areata. Some clones in this sample may be carry-over from other donors' samples.

The chain joins TRBV29-1 to TRBJ2-1, with D unclear. Germline loops: CDR1 SQVTM, CDR2 ANQGSEA. V lost 3 bases to trimming and J lost 14 bases, with 8 bases between them. The CDR3 runs 9 residues. The CDR3 reads CSVDPWKFF. CDR3 DNA: TGCAGCGTTGATCCTTGGAAGTTCTTC.

This clonotype was picked up many times. The genes are TRBV27 and TRBJ1-5; tentatively, D is TRBD1 (5 bases). The CDR3 spans 14 residues. Per the germline V gene, CDR1 is MNHEY and CDR2 is SMNVEV (reference sequence). V lost 5 bases, J lost 0 bases, and 8 bases lay in between. Here the CDR3 DNA reads TGTGCCAGCAGTGCCACAGGTAGCAATCAGCCCCAGCATTTT. Residues: CASSATGSNQPQHF.

In this sample, this clonotype turned up many times. The chain has TRBV20-1 and TRBJ2-1; TRBD1 agrees at 7 bases. Unmatched junction bases numbered 7, after V lost 6 bases and J lost 8 bases. The CDR3 runs to 12 residues. The germline V gene encodes CDR1 DFQATT and CDR2 SNEGSKA (reference sequence). The CDR3 sequence is CSADRESDEQFF. CDR3 nucleotide sequence: TGCAGTGCCGACAGGGAGTCGGATGAGCAGTTCTTC.

V and J are TRBV20-1 and TRBJ2-2, with a weak D call TRBD1 (5 bases). There are 13 residues in the CDR3. Germline V gene lookup returns CDR1 DFQATT and CDR2 SNEGSKA (reference sequence). V was cut by 5 bases and J by 4 bases, with 11 bases left in between. In nucleotides, the CDR3 is TGCAGTGCTTACGACAGTCTCACCGGGGAGCTGTTTTTT. It is translated as CSAYDSLTGELFF.

In this sample, this clonotype turned up many times. V and J are TRBV7-9 and TRBJ2-3; 7 bases fit TRBD1. Germline V gives CDR1 SEHNR, CDR2 FQNEAQ (reference sequence). Trimming took 2 bases from V and 4 from J; bases not matched to a gene: 6. There are 15 residues in the CDR3. This chain's CDR3 is CASSLSSGTADTQYF. The CDR3 bases are TGTGCCAGCAGCTTATCCTCCGGGACAGCAGATACGCAGTATTTT.

This clonotype was picked up many times. The V gene is TRBV11-2, the J gene TRBJ2-7; 7 nucleotides line up with TRBD1. Germline lookup yields CDR1 SGHAT and CDR2 FQNNGV. V shed 1 base, J shed 3 bases, and the junction held 6 bases outside the gene matches. The CDR3 totals 15 residues. The CDR3 bases are TGTGCCAGCAGCTTAGTTACCGGGACAGACTACGAGCAGTACTTC. This sequence encodes CASSLVTGTDYEQYF.

This clonotype has at least ten counts. The chain employs TRBV18 and TRBJ2-3; 9 bases line up with TRBD2. The J segment lost 2 bases and the V segment lost 3 bases, leaving 6 bases of the junction unmatched. CDR3 length: 16 residues. CDR1 is KGHSH and CDR2 is LQKENI in the germline V gene. The CDR3 sequence is CASSPQLAGPTDTQYF. The CDR3 region has the DNA TGTGCCAGCTCACCTCAGCTAGCGGGGCCCACAGATACGCAGTATTTT.

This clonotype was counted between two and nine times. This chain uses TRBV12-3 or TRBV12-4 with TRBJ2-3; D might be TRBD1 (5 bases). The CDR3 totals 14 residues. The V end was cut by 6 bases, the J end by 0 bases, with 10 bases between. The CDR3 sequence: CASSPGHSTDTQYF. In nucleotides, the CDR3 is TGTGCCAGCAGCCCCGGACACAGCACAGATACGCAGTATTTT.

V gene TRBV15 combines with J gene TRBJ2-5; 9 nucleotides agree with TRBD1. The V gene's germline CDR1 is LNHNV and CDR2 YYDKDF (reference sequence). The CDR3 is 14 residues long. J gave up 5 bases and V 3 bases, and 4 bases lay outside the gene matches. CDR3 sequence (DNA): TGTGCCACCAGCAGGGACAGGGGTAGTGAGACCCAGTACTTC. Protein product: CATSRDRGSETQYF.

The genes are TRBV29-1 and TRBJ2-7; D is undetermined. In germline, CDR1 is SQVTM, CDR2 ANQGSEA. This CDR3 comprises 12 residues. Deletions cut 2 bases from V and 0 bases from J, with 5 bases between. CDR3 DNA sequence: TGCAGCGTTGAATTAATCTCCTACGAGCAGTACTTC. Its translation: CSVELISYEQYF.

This clonotype showed up just a few times. Here the CDR3 reads CASSLPAGTSSGANVLTF. CDR3 in DNA: TGTGCCAGTAGTTTACCGGCGGGAACCAGCTCTGGGGCCAACGTCCTGACTTTC. The chain is built from TRBV19 and TRBJ2-6; D perhaps matches TRBD2 (6 bases). V dropped 5 bases and J dropped 0 bases, with 17 bases sitting between them. CDR3 length: 18 amino acids. The germline V gene has CDR1 LNHDA and CDR2 SQIVND (reference sequence).

This clonotype was detected a few times. The chain is built from TRBV29-1 and TRBJ2-5; 10 bases are shared with TRBD2. From germline, CDR1 is SQVTM and CDR2 ANQGSEA. Trimming cost V 6 bases and J 4 bases; bases outside gene matches: 8. The CDR3 totals 14 residues. The CDR3 region is CSVVAGGWIETQYF. DNA for the CDR3: TGCAGCGTAGTAGCGGGAGGATGGATAGAGACCCAGTACTTC.

This clonotype turned up a few times. V is TRBV7-6 and J is TRBJ2-1; 10 bases match TRBD1. The germline V gene has CDR1 SGHVS and CDR2 FNYEAQ. The CDR3 extends over 16 amino acids. Trimming at V came to 5 bases and at J to 2 bases, leaving 6 bases not matched to a gene. DNA of the CDR3: TGTGCCAGCAGCCCCGAGACAGGGGGCACCTACAATGAGCAGTTCTTC. It encodes CASSPETGGTYNEQFF.

This clonotype was detected a few times. The chain combines TRBV12-3 or TRBV12-4 with TRBJ2-6; unclear D gene. Trimming left V 7 bases short and J 1 base short, with 2 bases between. The CDR3 is made up of 12 amino acids. CDR3 residues: CASMSGANVLTF. CDR3 nucleotides: TGTGCCAGCATGTCTGGGGCCAACGTCCTGACTTTC.

This clonotype was seen only a few times. The chain links TRBV7-2 to TRBJ2-5; D tentatively fits TRBD1 or TRBD2 (6 bases each). This CDR3 has 16 residues. CDR1 is SGHTA and CDR2 is FQGNSA in the germline V gene. The germline V and J ends were trimmed by 2 bases and 0 bases, with 13 bases remaining between them. DNA for the CDR3: TGTGCCAGCAGCTTAAGGGGGGTTCCGTACCAAGAGACCCAGTACTTC. This gives the protein CASSLRGVPYQETQYF.

At least ten counts were recorded for this clonotype. V and J are TRBV2 and TRBJ2-1, with 13 bases aligning to TRBD2. The CDR3 is made up of 15 amino acids. V lost 7 bases and J lost 7; bases outside the gene matches: 7. CDR1 is SNHLY and CDR2 is FYNNEI in the germline V gene. The CDR3 spells CASTDWTSGSNEQFF. CDR3 nucleotide sequence: TGTGCCAGCACCGACTGGACTAGCGGGAGTAATGAGCAGTTCTTC.

This clonotype was seen only a few times. The chain is built from TRBV12-3 or TRBV12-4 and TRBJ1-1, with a possible D match to TRBD1 (5 bases). The CDR3 totals 14 residues. V was cut by 3 bases and J by 6 bases, with 14 bases left in between. The CDR3 region is CASSFDPPGAEAFF. The CDR3 DNA reads as TGTGCCAGCAGTTTTGACCCCCCGGGGGCTGAAGCTTTCTTT.

This clonotype has ten or more counts. The chain is built from TRBV6-1 and TRBJ2-1; TRBD2 aligns across 15 bases. The CDR3 is 16 residues long. The germline gives CDR1 MNHNS, CDR2 SASEGT. Unmatched junction bases numbered 7, after V lost 4 bases and J lost 9 bases. The chain's CDR3 is CASSGWTSGRGGEQFF. The DNA of the CDR3 is TGTGCCAGCAGTGGCTGGACTAGCGGGAGGGGGGGTGAGCAGTTCTTC.

This chain joins TRBV29-1 and TRBJ1-5; TRBD1 matches at 9 bases. CDR1 is SQVTM, CDR2 ANQGSEA, per germline. CDR3 length equals 13 residues. Trimming removed 6 bases from V and 3 bases from J; junction bases left unmatched: 3. The CDR3 reads CSVQGASNQPQHF. CDR3 bases: TGCAGCGTACAGGGGGCTTCCAATCAGCCCCAGCATTTT.

The chain couples TRBV27 to TRBJ2-7, with a possible D match to TRBD2 (5 bases). CDR1 and CDR2 (germline): MNHEY, SMNVEV (reference sequence). This CDR3 is 15 amino acids long. V was cut by 5 bases and J by 3 bases, with 17 bases left in between. CDR3 coding DNA: TGTGCCAGCAGTCCCCGGGCAGGAGGTGGCTACGAGCAGTACTTC. Protein product: CASSPRAGGGYEQYF.

There are many counts of this clonotype. This chain joins TRBV20-1 and TRBJ1-5; D is unclear. V was pared by 0 bases and J by 6 bases, with 12 bases between. Germline V gene sequence: CDR1 DFQATT, CDR2 SNEGSKA (reference sequence). The CDR3 sequence is 14 residues long. The DNA of the CDR3 is TGCAGTGCTAGAGATCCCGGTGGAGGTCAGCCCCAGCATTTT. It specifies CSARDPGGGQPQHF.

This clonotype was found a few times. The V and J genes are TRBV12-3 or TRBV12-4 and TRBJ2-1, with 8 bases identical to TRBD2. V lost 10 bases to trimming and J lost 3 bases; unmatched junction nucleotides: 8. The CDR3 runs to 14 residues. DNA for the CDR3: TGTGCCACCCAGCGGAGCGGGAGCTACAATGAGCAGTTCTTC. Protein: CATQRSGSYNEQFF.

This clonotype was counted at least ten times. V gene TRBV20-1 combines with J gene TRBJ1-6, with D possibly being TRBD1 (5 bases). The ends were cut back, 1 base at V and 10 bases at J, with 17 bases in the middle. The CDR3 totals 15 residues. Per germline, CDR1 DFQATT and CDR2 SNEGSKA (reference sequence). CDR3 bases: TGCAGTGCTAGAGGACCCTACGGACAAGGCTCACCCCTCCACTTT. Protein sequence: CSARGPYGQGSPLHF.

This clonotype was observed many times. The chain combines TRBV27 with TRBJ2-3, with TRBD2 identical over 15 bases. This CDR3 spans 19 amino acids. V gave up 1 base and J gave up 0 bases; unmatched junction bases: 5. CDR1 MNHEY and CDR2 SMNVEV come from the germline V gene (reference sequence). The CDR3 nucleotides read TGTGCCAGCAGTTTATTCGGGACTAGCGGGAGGCCTAGCACAGATACGCAGTATTTT. It yields the protein CASSLFGTSGRPSTDTQYF.

This clonotype came up many times. The chain couples TRBV6-5 to TRBJ2-7; TRBD2 agrees at 11 bases. CDR1 and CDR2 from the germline V gene are MNHEY and SVGAGI. The ends lost 7 bases at V and 7 bases at J; junction bases unmatched: 6. This CDR3 contains 13 residues. The CDR3 nucleotides are TGTGCCAGCAATCTAGCGGGAGGTAGGGAGCAGTACTTC. Protein: CASNLAGGREQYF.

This clonotype was found many times. V usage is TRBV29-1 and J usage is TRBJ2-4; a possible D gene is TRBD2 (6 bases). The CDR3 has 15 residues. V was cut by 6 bases and J by 0 bases, with 15 bases left in between. Germline CDR1 reads SQVTM; CDR2 reads ANQGSEA. CDR3 DNA: TGCAGCGTCCGGGAGACTTCCCTAGCCAAAAACATTCAGTACTTC. This encodes CSVRETSLAKNIQYF.